Sequencing of this TCR beta chain was carried out in a study of cytomegalovirus exposure and HLA in healthy donors. Concerning this clone: Its antigen is unidentified.

The ends were cut back, 2 bases at V and 3 bases at J, with 8 bases in the middle. The germline CDR1 and CDR2 sequences are SGHRS and YFSETQ. This CDR3 has 13 residues. Overall study results and limits: Earlier results showed most TCR beta V segments being productive about 87% or about 30% of the time.

With 60 Vbeta and 13 Jbeta primers, the PCR was carried out. Authors' data handling: Later, 80 million or so unique TCR beta chains were counted in an analysis, and some 9.9 million of them were shared. The method was immunoSEQ multiplex PCR; TCRdb's version includes in-frame clones alone and lacks a portion of them. The DNA was the basis for D and trimming; V, J and clone size are from that table. The sample includes under 200,000 clones, roughly 80% of them seen just once. This chain links TRBV5-1 with TRBJ1-1, with D possibly TRBD1 on 5 matching bases. The source of this sequence is a woman aged 25-40 years in good health and CMV-seronegative. Source material: PBMCs. The CDR3 sequence: CASSFTGDTEAFF. DNA of the CDR3: TGCGCCAGCAGCTTTACGGGGGACACTGAAGCTTTCTTT.